One T cell receptor (beta chain) is described in this entry. These data originate in a study of blood T cells in healthy people across ages. Then a second PCR, running roughly 7 to 11 cycles, was carried out with a sample-barcoded 5' primer and a J-beta primer mix. In TCRdb, the 5' RACE reads were re-called with MiXCR into one record per CDR3 protein. The sample records 1.8 million or so distinct CDR3 sequences, roughly two fifths being singletons. The TCR was taken from a human donor in good health. The sample comprised blood.

The chain's CDR3 is CASSPMDRNYNEQFF. CDR3 nucleotide sequence: TGCGCCAGCAGCCCAATGGACAGGAACTACAATGAGCAGTTCTTC. V is TRBV5-1 and J is TRBJ2-1, with TRBD1 matching over 7 bases. Trimming removed 4 bases from V and 3 bases from J; junction bases left unmatched: 7. The germline CDR1 and CDR2 sequences are SGHRS and YFSETQ. The CDR3 extends over 15 amino acids.